These 11 T cell receptor beta chains came from one sample sequenced in a study of response to subunit inactivated influenza vaccine. MiXCR, run by TCRdb on the RT-PCR reads, gives a single entry per CDR3 protein. The data contain about 700,000 distinct CDR3 sequences, about 15% of them seen just once; the ten biggest clones take up around 6.5%. The sequenced sample was PBMCs from blood, obtained 14 to 15 days before vaccination. The origin of the receptors is a man over 45 who received an inactivated influenza vaccine.

J is TRBJ2-3 and V is TRBV5-6; D is unclear. Germline assignment: CDR1 SGHDT and CDR2 YYEEEE. This CDR3 is 14 amino acids long. Trimming removed 0 bases at V and 2 bases at J, with 7 bases between. CDR3 sequence (DNA): TGTGCCAGCAGCTTGGGTCTTTTCACAGATACGCAGTATTTT. Protein: CASSLGLFTDTQYF.

This clonotype was recorded many times. The rearrangement uses TRBV4-1 and TRBJ1-6, with D possibly matching TRBD1 (6 bases). There are 17 residues in the CDR3. V lost 2 bases, J lost 8 bases, and 19 bases lay in between. Germline V gene lookup returns CDR1 MGHRA and CDR2 YSYEKL. CDR3 protein: CASSQRGLQGLDSPLHF. The CDR3 coding sequence is TGCGCCAGCAGCCAAAGGGGGTTACAAGGTTTAGATTCACCCCTCCACTTT.

The gene calls are TRBV10-3 and TRBJ2-5; TRBD1 might be the D (6 bases). CDR3 length: 14 amino acids. CDR1 and CDR2 from the germline V gene are ENHRY and SYGVKD. The ends were cut back, 5 bases at V and 1 base at J, with 11 bases in the middle. In nucleotides, the CDR3 is TGTGCCATCAGTCAGGGGCAGGCCCAAGAGACCCAGTACTTC. Translating gives CAISQGQAQETQYF.

This clonotype has more than one count but fewer than ten. The chain carries TRBV20-1 and TRBJ2-7; no firm D call. The CDR3 extends over 11 amino acids. CDR1 and CDR2 (germline): DFQATT, SNEGSKA (reference sequence). V lost 0 bases, J lost 6 bases, and 6 bases lay in between. This chain's CDR3 is CSARDFPEQYF. CDR3 coding DNA: TGCAGTGCTAGAGATTTTCCCGAGCAGTACTTC.

The chain uses TRBV20-1 and TRBJ2-1; 9 nucleotides agree with TRBD2. The germline CDR1 and CDR2 sequences are DFQATT and SNEGSKA (reference sequence). The CDR3 totals 13 residues. V lost 8 bases to trimming and J lost 5 bases; unmatched junction nucleotides: 7. The chain's CDR3 is CSPGPSGDNEQFF. CDR3 coding DNA: TGCAGTCCGGGGCCTAGCGGGGACAATGAGCAGTTCTTC.

The chain uses TRBV29-1 and TRBJ2-3; 9 nucleotides match TRBD2. J was trimmed by 2 bases and V by 4 bases; bases with no gene match: 7. CDR3 length: 15 amino acids. Germline CDR1 is SQVTM and CDR2 is ANQGSEA. The CDR3 loop is CSVGPSGRFTDTQYF. In DNA, the CDR3 is TGCAGCGTTGGGCCCAGCGGGAGGTTCACAGATACGCAGTATTTT.

This clonotype was seen a few times. This rearrangement joins TRBV9 to TRBJ2-5; 11 bases are shared with TRBD2. J lost 1 base, V lost 4 bases, and 6 bases had no gene match. Germline values: CDR1 SGDLS, CDR2 YYNGEE. The CDR3 loop spans 16 amino acids. In DNA, the CDR3 is TGTGCCAGCAGCACCCGACTAGCGGGGCCCCAAGAGACCCAGTACTTC. Translated, it gives CASSTRLAGPQETQYF.

This chain connects TRBV7-6 to TRBJ1-1; 9 bases align to TRBD1. The germline CDR1 and CDR2 sequences are SGHVS and FNYEAQ. The CDR3 totals 15 residues. V lost 5 bases, J lost 1 base, and 5 bases stayed unmatched. The CDR3 protein is CASSLMTGGNTEAFF. The CDR3 coding sequence is TGTGCCAGCAGCCTTATGACAGGGGGGAACACTGAAGCTTTCTTT.

V and J are TRBV6-5 and TRBJ2-1; 12 bases fit TRBD2. The germline CDR1 and CDR2 sequences are MNHEY and SVGAGI. This CDR3 is built from 19 residues. V lost 0 bases to trimming and J lost 5 bases; unmatched junction nucleotides: 11. As DNA, the CDR3 is TGTGCCAGCAGTTACTCGTCTAGCGGGAGGGCCAGTGGAAACAATGAGCAGTTCTTC. As protein: CASSYSSSGRASGNNEQFF.

This clonotype has more than one count but fewer than ten. The CDR3 is CASTSQGGPGNTIYF. The CDR3 coding sequence is TGTGCCAGCACCTCCCAAGGAGGGCCTGGAAACACCATATATTTT. The chain carries TRBV12-3 or TRBV12-4 and TRBJ1-3; D is unclear. The CDR3 length is 15 residues. Trimming cost V 7 bases and J 2 bases, with 15 bases left between them.

Many counts were recorded for this clonotype. The rearrangement uses TRBV4-3 and TRBJ1-6; D is perhaps TRBD1 (5 bases). The CDR3 totals 16 residues. V was trimmed by 1 base and J by 7 bases, leaving 14 bases between them. Per germline, CDR1 LGHNA and CDR2 YSLEER. CDR3 bases: TGCGCCAGCAGCCAAGCGGGAGGGCCAGGGAATTCACCCCTCCACTTT. The encoded protein is CASSQAGGPGNSPLHF.